This T cell receptor (beta chain) was sequenced for a study of T cell responses to AZD1222 COVID-19 vaccine. Germline assignment: CDR1 MNHEY and CDR2 SVGEGT. This CDR3 is built from 13 residues. V lost 4 bases and J 3 bases, leaving 9 bases between the germline ends. This clone was counted once. The assay was immunoSEQ multiplex PCR, and TCRdb's table has in-frame clones only and misses some. Among roughly 140,000 clones listed, approximately 90% were seen once. The rearrangement joins TRBV6-2 or TRBV6-3 to TRBJ1-2; no definite D call. The sequence was obtained from an adult in good health. Source: peripheral blood, taken on day 0 of AZD1222 vaccination. The chain's CDR3 is CASSFDPYYGYTF. The CDR3 region has the DNA TGTGCCAGCAGTTTTGACCCGTACTATGGCTACACCTTC.